One sample yielded the 26 T cell receptor beta chains listed below, sequenced in a study of OX40 agonist ivuxolimab in advanced cancers. TCRdb's copy holds only in-frame clones and misses some; the assay was immunoSEQ multiplex PCR. This sample has fewer than 85,000 clones; roughly 91% occur once, and the top ten carry less than 3%. Here the sequenced sample was CD4+ or CD8+ T cells sorted from blood, taken in a trial of the OX40 agonist ivuxolimab. These receptors came from an adult with an advanced solid tumor such as melanoma, head and neck, liver or kidney cancer.

This clone was seen a single time. The V and J genes are TRBV29-1 and TRBJ1-1; D perhaps matches TRBD1 (5 bases). This CDR3 has 16 residues. Germline V gene lookup returns CDR1 SQVTM and CDR2 ANQGSEA. The V gene lost 2 bases and the J gene lost 0 bases, with 16 bases spanning the gap. The CDR3, as DNA: TGCAGCGTTGAAAGGAGAACAGGAGTCATGAACACTGAAGCTTTCTTT. Translation gives CSVERRTGVMNTEAFF.

The chain has TRBV15 and TRBJ2-2, with D possibly called TRBD1 or TRBD2 (5 bases each). This CDR3 is built from 19 residues. Trimming pared 0 bases from V and 0 bases from J, leaving 17 bases between. Germline assignment: CDR1 LNHNV and CDR2 YYDKDF (reference sequence). This chain's CDR3 is CATSREGLGTRANTGELFF. CDR3 nucleotides: TGTGCCACCAGCAGAGAGGGGCTGGGGACGCGCGCGAACACCGGGGAGCTGTTTTTT. The whole variable domain, filled in from reference TRBV15 and TRBJ2-2, reads DAMVIQNPRYQVTQFGKPVTLSCSQTLNHNVMYWYQQKSSQAPKLLFHYYDKDFNNEADTPDNFQSRRPNTSFCFLDIRSPGLGDTAMYLCATSREGLGTRANTGELFFGEGSRLTVL.

The chain couples TRBV15 to TRBJ1-6, with unresolved D. Germline values: CDR1 LNHNV, CDR2 YYDKDF (reference sequence). Trimming pared 4 bases from V and 6 bases from J, leaving 13 bases between. This CDR3 is 15 amino acids long. CDR3 sequence (DNA): TGTGCCACCAGCACCGACCCCGGCGGTAATTCACCCCTCCACTTT. It specifies CATSTDPGGNSPLHF. The whole variable domain, remainder taken from reference TRBV15 and TRBJ1-6, is DAMVIQNPRYQVTQFGKPVTLSCSQTLNHNVMYWYQQKSSQAPKLLFHYYDKDFNNEADTPDNFQSRRPNTSFCFLDIRSPGLGDTAMYLCATSTDPGGNSPLHFGNGTRLTVT.

V usage is TRBV6-5 and J usage is TRBJ1-2; no firm D call. The germline V gene has CDR1 MNHEY and CDR2 SVGAGI. The CDR3 has 14 amino acids. Trimming took 6 bases from V and 7 from J, leaving 18 bases between them. CDR3 nucleotide sequence: TGTGCCAGCAGCTCCTGGGCGTCCGCCGGTGGCTACACCTTC. Translating gives CASSSWASAGGYTF.

The rearrangement joins TRBV4-1 to TRBJ2-5; no definite D call. Per germline, CDR1 MGHRA and CDR2 YSYEKL. The CDR3 spans 14 residues. Between the trimmed V and J ends, which lost 4 bases and 5 bases, there was a span of 14 bases. CDR3 sequence reads: CASSLPGGRETQYF. The CDR3, as DNA: TGCGCCAGCAGCCTTCCAGGTGGCCGGGAGACCCAGTACTTC.

The rearrangement uses TRBV30 and TRBJ2-1; D call uncertain. The CDR3 is 12 amino acids. CDR1 and CDR2 (germline): GTSNPN, SVGIG (reference sequence). V shed 6 bases and J shed 2 bases, with 8 bases lying between them. The CDR3 sequence is CACPGTYNEQFF. In DNA, the CDR3 is TGTGCCTGCCCAGGAACCTACAATGAGCAGTTCTTC.

This clone was found a few times. The CDR3 protein is CASSEARNTEAFF. CDR3 DNA: TGTGCCAGCAGTGAAGCAAGGAACACTGAAGCTTTCTTT. The gene calls are TRBV6-1 and TRBJ1-1, with D uncertain. V lost 0 bases and J 1 base, leaving 3 bases between the germline ends. CDR1 is MNHNS, CDR2 SASEGT, per germline. The CDR3 runs to 13 residues.

The rearrangement joins TRBV27 to TRBJ1-5, with TRBD1 matching over 7 bases. V shed 1 base and J 2 bases; nucleotides not matched to a gene: 11. This CDR3 contains 18 residues. The germline V gene has CDR1 MNHEY and CDR2 SMNVEV (reference sequence). Written as DNA, the CDR3 is TGTGCCAGCAGTTTATTTGGACAGGATCGATGGGGCAATCAGCCCCAGCATTTT. Translated: CASSLFGQDRWGNQPQHF.

The rearrangement uses TRBV27 and TRBJ2-1; D is perhaps TRBD2 (5 bases). V dropped 3 bases and J dropped 3 bases, with 15 bases sitting between them. Germline assignment: CDR1 MNHEY and CDR2 SMNVEV (reference sequence). The CDR3 covers 16 residues. The CDR3 coding sequence is TGTGCCAGCAGTTTCGGACTCACGTTTTTCTACAATGAGCAGTTCTTC. Encoded protein: CASSFGLTFFYNEQFF.

The chain couples TRBV6-5 to TRBJ2-7; a weak D match, TRBD1 (5 bases). Germline V CDR1 and CDR2: MNHEY, SVGAGI. V was shortened by 0 bases and J by 0 bases, with 9 bases between the two germline ends. The CDR3 has 15 amino acids. The CDR3 here is CASSYSSRASYEQYF. In DNA, the CDR3 is TGTGCCAGCAGTTACTCGAGCAGGGCCTCCTACGAGCAGTACTTC.

This clone was detected a few times. The chain is built from TRBV19 and TRBJ1-1, with a weak D call TRBD1 (6 bases). V lost 1 base and J lost 3, with 9 bases in between. The germline V gene encodes CDR1 LNHDA and CDR2 SQIVND (reference sequence). The CDR3 contains 14 residues. The CDR3 spells CASSIGDTDTEAFF. In DNA form, the CDR3 reads TGTGCCAGTAGTATAGGGGACACGGACACTGAAGCTTTCTTT.

The chain employs TRBV6-5 and TRBJ2-7, with TRBD1 matching 8 bases. The CDR3 has 15 amino acids. Germline trimming cut 5 bases from V and 0 bases from J; bases unmatched to any gene: 6. Germline V gene lookup returns CDR1 MNHEY and CDR2 SVGAGI. The CDR3: CASSTGQGSSYEQYF. DNA for the CDR3: TGTGCCAGCAGTACCGGACAGGGTAGCTCCTACGAGCAGTACTTC.

The J gene is TRBJ1-4, the V gene TRBV18, with a weak D call TRBD1 (6 bases). This CDR3 region has 17 residues. Trimming took 2 bases from V and 2 from J, leaving 15 bases between them. The V gene's germline CDR1 is KGHSH and CDR2 LQKENI. CDR3 sequence reads: CASSPSGLGGTNEKLFF. DNA of the CDR3: TGTGCCAGCTCACCATCGGGATTAGGGGGGACTAATGAAAAACTGTTTTTT.

This clone has more than one count but fewer than ten. The V gene is TRBV7-2, the J gene TRBJ1-1, with D possibly TRBD1 on 6 matching bases. V shed 5 bases and J shed 7 bases, with 17 bases lying between them. The CDR3 consists of 14 residues. From germline, CDR1 is SGHTA and CDR2 FQGNSA. In DNA form, the CDR3 reads TGTGCCAGCAGCCCCGGGACCAAAGGGGGTGAAGCTTTCTTT. It translates to CASSPGTKGGEAFF.

With respect to this clone: One end of the junction is discordant with germline, which a read error may explain. The chain uses TRBV7-7 and TRBJ2-1; 12 positions agree with TRBD1. CDR1 and CDR2 (germline): SSHAT, FNYEAQ (reference sequence). The CDR3 has 15 amino acids. The DNA for the CDR3 is TGTGCTAGCAGCTTAGCGGGACAGGGGGCCAATGAGCAGTTCTTC. Translating it yields CASSLAGQGANEQFF.

The chain employs TRBV6-1 and TRBJ1-2, with a possible D match to TRBD1 (6 bases). CDR1 and CDR2 from the germline V gene are MNHNS and SASEGT. Trimming removed 4 bases at V and 4 bases at J, with 10 bases between. The CDR3 consists of 13 residues. The CDR3 DNA reads TGTGCCAGCAGTGTCGGACAGACCTATGGCTACACCTTC. It translates to CASSVGQTYGYTF.

The chain has TRBV7-8 and TRBJ2-2; 7 bases are a match to TRBD1. This CDR3 region has 15 residues. The trim removed 2 bases at V and 7 bases at J, leaving 7 bases unmatched. Germline V gives CDR1 SGHVS, CDR2 FQNEAQ. The CDR3 region has the DNA TGTGCCAGCAGCTTATTCGATGCAGGGGGCGGGGAGCTGTTTTTT. It encodes CASSLFDAGGGELFF.

This chain links TRBV4-1 with TRBJ2-5; perhaps TRBD1 as D (8 bases). This CDR3 has 15 residues. V was cut by 4 bases and J by 5 bases, with 17 bases left in between. Germline V lookup: CDR1 MGHRA, CDR2 YSYEKL. The CDR3 loop is CASSLSDRGGETQYF. CDR3 bases: TGCGCCAGCAGCCTTTCCGACAGGGGAGGGGAGACCCAGTACTTC.

The V gene is TRBV5-4, the J gene TRBJ1-6, with 7 bases lining up with TRBD1. Germline-derived CDR1 and CDR2 are SGHNT and YYREEE (reference sequence). This CDR3 contains 16 residues. Trimming took 3 bases from V and 7 from J; bases not matched to a gene: 10. CDR3 region: CASSWSPTGTNSPLHF. The CDR3 DNA follows: TGTGCCAGCAGCTGGAGCCCGACAGGGACCAATTCACCCCTCCACTTT.

This clone came up once. This chain connects TRBV7-2 to TRBJ1-1; 7 nucleotides match TRBD1. Germline CDR1 SGHTA, CDR2 FQGNSA. The CDR3 covers 14 residues. The junction had 3 bases not matched to a gene; V was cut back by 1 base and J by 4 bases. The CDR3 region is CASSLGGQSTEAFF. The CDR3 DNA follows: TGTGCCAGCAGCTTAGGGGGACAGAGCACTGAAGCTTTCTTT.

The J gene is TRBJ2-3, the V gene TRBV5-5; D possibly matches TRBD1 or TRBD2 (5 bases each). V dropped 0 bases and J dropped 3 bases, with 8 bases sitting between them. This CDR3 has 14 amino acids. Per the germline V gene, CDR1 is SGHKS and CDR2 is YYEKEE (reference sequence). CDR3 region: CASSLVGETDTQYF. The DNA for the CDR3 is TGTGCCAGCAGCTTGGTGGGGGAAACAGATACGCAGTATTTT.

The V gene is TRBV5-6, the J gene TRBJ2-2; 9 bases map to TRBD2. V lost 0 bases and J lost 9; bases outside the gene matches: 9. This CDR3 region has 16 residues. The V gene's germline CDR1 is SGHDT and CDR2 YYEEEE. Here the CDR3 DNA reads TGTGCCAGCAGCTTGGCGGGGCTAGCGGGACGAAGGGAGCTGTTTTTT. This codes for CASSLAGLAGRRELFF. Full variable domain (outside the CDR3, taken from reference TRBV5-6 and TRBJ2-2): DAGVTQSPTHLIKTRGQQVTLRCSPKSGHDTVSWYQQALGQGPQFIFQYYEEEERQRGNFPDRFSGHQFPNYSSELNVNALLLGDSALYLCASSLAGLAGRRELFFGEGSRLTVL.

V is TRBV7-9 and J is TRBJ1-6, with D maybe TRBD1 (6 bases). Germline V gene lookup returns CDR1 SEHNR and CDR2 FQNEAQ (reference sequence). The CDR3 runs to 14 residues. Trimming pared 3 bases from V and 7 bases from J, leaving 10 bases between. The CDR3 DNA reads as TGTGCCAGCAGCTTGAAAGGGGGAAATTCACCCCTCCACTTT. It is translated as CASSLKGGNSPLHF.

This chain links TRBV6-1 with TRBJ1-5, with D tentatively TRBD1 (5 bases). Germline values: CDR1 MNHNS, CDR2 SASEGT. The V end lost 1 base, the J end lost 1 base, and 14 bases lay between the germline ends. This CDR3 contains 17 residues. The CDR3 DNA follows: TGTGCCAGCAGTGAAGTAATAGTAGGGGCGAGCAATCAGCCCCAGCATTTT. As protein: CASSEVIVGASNQPQHF.

The chain combines TRBV5-6 with TRBJ2-7; the D gene is possibly TRBD1 (6 bases). The CDR3 runs 16 residues. Germline loops: CDR1 SGHDT, CDR2 YYEEEE. The V end lost 6 bases, the J end lost 2 bases, and 21 bases lay between the germline ends. CDR3 nucleotides: TGTGCCAGCACCCTTTATAAAGGGACATTCGCCTACGAGCAGTACTTC. As protein: CASTLYKGTFAYEQYF.

V gene TRBV19 combines with J gene TRBJ1-5; D is unclear. The CDR3 has 15 amino acids. Germline CDR1 LNHDA, CDR2 SQIVND (reference sequence). V lost 2 bases to trimming and J lost 1 base, with 9 bases between them. The chain's CDR3 is CASSISWRSNQPQHF. In nucleotides, the CDR3 is TGTGCCAGTAGTATATCATGGCGGAGCAATCAGCCCCAGCATTTT.